This TCR beta chain is from a study of radiotherapy plus CTLA-4 blockade in lung cancer. Turning to the study itself: For 18% of patients, objective responses occurred, and about 30% had disease control.

The study, taken as a whole, reports: Subsequent to radiotherapy plus ipilimumab, tumor-derived TCR clones underwent expansion in blood. The best prediction of response reportedly came from early blood T cell clone dynamics, with interferon-beta.

To note about this clone: Its antigen remains unknown.

Measured with immunoSEQ multiplex PCR; TCRdb has only the in-frame clones, and not every one. The table records tens of thousands of clones, 70% to 85% of them present only once. Alongside CTLA-4 blockade with ipilimumab, patients with chemo-refractory metastatic non-small-cell lung cancer received focal radiation. Trimming cost V 3 bases and J 5 bases; bases outside gene matches: 16. The germline V gene encodes CDR1 GTSNPN and CDR2 SVGIG (reference sequence). The CDR3 is 18 residues long. This chain joins TRBV30 and TRBJ1-1, with 12 bases that match TRBD1. The receptor was derived from a human donor with non-small cell lung cancer who had a complete response to radiotherapy plus ipilimumab. Sequenced material: peripheral blood, taken from a patient treated with radiotherapy plus ipilimumab. CDR3 in amino acids: CAWRPLRDRGRLGTEAFF. CDR3 DNA: TGTGCCTGGAGACCCCTCCGGGACAGGGGGCGCTTAGGGACTGAAGCTTTCTTT.